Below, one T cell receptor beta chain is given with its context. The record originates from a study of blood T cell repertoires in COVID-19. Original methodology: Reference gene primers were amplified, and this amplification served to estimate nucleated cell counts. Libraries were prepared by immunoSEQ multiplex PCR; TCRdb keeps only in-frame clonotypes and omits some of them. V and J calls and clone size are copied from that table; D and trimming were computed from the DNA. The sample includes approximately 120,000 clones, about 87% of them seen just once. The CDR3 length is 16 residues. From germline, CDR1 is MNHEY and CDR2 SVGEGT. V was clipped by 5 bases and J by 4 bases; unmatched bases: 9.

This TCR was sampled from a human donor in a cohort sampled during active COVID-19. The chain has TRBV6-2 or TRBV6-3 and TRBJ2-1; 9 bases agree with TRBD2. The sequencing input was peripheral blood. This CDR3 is CASSTLAGPGYNEQFF. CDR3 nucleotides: TGTGCCAGCAGTACTCTAGCGGGACCGGGGTACAATGAGCAGTTCTTC.